This T cell receptor (beta chain) was documented in a study of response to subunit inactivated influenza vaccine. The CDR3 loop spans 13 amino acids. Germline-derived CDR1 and CDR2 are DFQATT and SNEGSKA (reference sequence). Trimming removed 6 bases from V and 4 bases from J, with 15 bases in between. Study results and caveats: Few new T cells, the authors suggested, are recruited by each seasonal influenza vaccination.

This clonotype has a handful of counts. No antigen is known for it. TCRdb re-derived calls from the RT-PCR reads in MiXCR, one entry per CDR3 protein. The sample yields about 500,000 distinct CDR3 sequences, around 13% seen once. The sequence came from a man in his fifties who received an inactivated influenza vaccine. This chain links TRBV20-1 with TRBJ1-1; the D is unclear. Sequenced material: PBMCs from blood, taken roughly 48 days after vaccination. The CDR3 nucleotides read TGCAGTGCCCCCGTAGAGGGAGGCACTGAAGCTTTCTTT. Translating it yields CSAPVEGGTEAFF.